One sample yielded the 26 T cell receptor beta chains listed below, sequenced in a study of T cell repertoires in cytomegalovirus infection. These receptors have no identified antigens. TCRdb called the reads again in MiXCR, with one record for every CDR3 protein. The data contain roughly 800,000 distinct CDR3 sequences, 25% to 35% of them seen just once; the ten biggest clones take up around 14%. This sample comprised cultured CD8+ T cells from PBMCs, obtained from culture after CMV antigen stimulation. The receptors were gathered from a human donor in good health (CMV status not recorded). Some clones in this sample may be carry-over from other donors' samples.

This clonotype showed up just a few times. The J gene is TRBJ1-2, the V gene TRBV6-6; 7 bases align to TRBD1. Germline CDR1 reads MNHNY; CDR2 reads SVGAGI (reference sequence). The V gene end was trimmed by 6 bases and the J gene end by 4 bases; junction bases not matched to a gene: 8. The CDR3 runs 14 residues. This CDR3 reads CASSPQPGGYGYTF. CDR3 bases: TGTGCCAGCAGCCCCCAACCAGGGGGCTATGGCTACACCTTC.

At least ten counts were recorded for this clonotype. The chain uses TRBV7-2 and TRBJ1-4; D remains ambiguous. V gave up 6 bases and J gave up 4 bases, with 12 bases separating them. The CDR3 is made up of 14 amino acids. Germline assignment: CDR1 SGHTA and CDR2 FQGNSA. CDR3 bases: TGTGCCAGCAGGCACCCGGGGAATAATGAAAAACTGTTTTTT. This codes for CASRHPGNNEKLFF.

This clonotype was found many times. V usage is TRBV7-2 and J usage is TRBJ1-4; perhaps TRBD1 as D (5 bases). This CDR3 spans 15 amino acids. V was pared by 2 bases and J by 7 bases, with 14 bases between. Germline lookup yields CDR1 SGHTA and CDR2 FQGNSA. CDR3 sequence: CASSLPGLLPEKLFF. CDR3 DNA sequence: TGTGCCAGCAGCTTACCGGGGCTTCTTCCTGAAAAACTGTTTTTT.

This clonotype was found a few times. The rearrangement joins TRBV7-8 to TRBJ1-5, with D uncertain. The CDR3 totals 14 residues. The germline V gene has CDR1 SGHVS and CDR2 FQNEAQ. The V end was cut by 5 bases, the J end by 2 bases, with 10 bases between. In nucleotides, the CDR3 is TGTGCCAGCAGCCCCCTTCGGGGCAATCAGCCCCAGCATTTT. This gives the protein CASSPLRGNQPQHF.

This clonotype was seen repeatedly, ten times or more. The chain combines TRBV11-2 with TRBJ2-3, with D perhaps being TRBD1 or TRBD2 (6 bases each). The germline CDR1 and CDR2 sequences are SGHAT and FQNNGV. There are 19 residues in the CDR3. Trimming shortened V by 4 bases and J by 9 bases, and 32 bases separated the two germline ends. CDR3: CASSSHRVWNRHTRGTQYF. The CDR3 coding sequence is TGTGCCAGCAGCTCCCACAGGGTTTGGAACCGACATACGCGGGGCACGCAGTATTTT.

The J gene is TRBJ2-1, the V gene TRBV12-3 or TRBV12-4; D not resolved. The V and J ends lost 5 bases and 10 bases respectively, with 6 bases between them. The CDR3 consists of 10 residues. CDR3 nucleotides: TGTGCCAGCAGTGCATCCGAGCAGTTCTTC. It translates to CASSASEQFF.

This clonotype turned up a few times. V is TRBV5-5 and J is TRBJ2-2, with a weak D call TRBD2 (5 bases). The CDR3 length is 16 residues. CDR1 and CDR2 from the germline V gene are SGHKS and YYEKEE (reference sequence). The germline V and J ends were trimmed by 1 base and 0 bases, with 10 bases remaining between them. In DNA form, the CDR3 reads TGTGCCAGCAGCTTGTCCGGGGTAGCGAACACCGGGGAGCTGTTTTTT. Its translation is CASSLSGVANTGELFF.

This chain links TRBV7-9 with TRBJ2-3, with TRBD2 matching 7 bases. Germline-derived CDR1 and CDR2 are SEHNR and FQNEAQ (reference sequence). CDR3 length: 15 residues. The trim removed 4 bases at V and 3 bases at J, leaving 7 bases unmatched. This CDR3 is CASSSKSGGTDTQYF. The CDR3 DNA reads TGTGCCAGCAGCTCGAAATCGGGGGGAACAGATACGCAGTATTTT.

This chain joins TRBV20-1 and TRBJ1-2, with a possible D match to TRBD1 (6 bases). The CDR3 has 14 residues. CDR1 is DFQATT and CDR2 is SNEGSKA in the germline V gene (reference sequence). Between the trimmed V and J ends, which lost 0 bases and 4 bases, there was a span of 12 bases. The CDR3 here is CSARDAQGAYGYTF. CDR3 sequence (DNA): TGCAGTGCTAGAGATGCACAGGGCGCCTATGGCTACACCTTC.

This chain connects TRBV10-2 to TRBJ2-1; D is unresolved. The CDR3 runs to 12 residues. Germline lookup yields CDR1 WSHSY and CDR2 SAAADI. V lost 9 bases, J lost 10 bases, and 16 bases lay in between. CDR3: CASLLGAWEQFF. In DNA, the CDR3 is TGCGCCAGTCTTCTCGGCGCCTGGGAGCAGTTCTTC.

This clonotype was counted many times. The rearrangement uses TRBV7-2 and TRBJ1-5; D call uncertain. The CDR3 totals 15 residues. V dropped 1 base and J dropped 2 bases, with 9 bases sitting between them. Germline-derived CDR1 and CDR2 are SGHTA and FQGNSA. The CDR3 nucleotides are TGTGCCAGCAGCTTAGTGGGCGAGGGCAATCAGCCCCAGCATTTT. This gives the protein CASSLVGEGNQPQHF.

This clonotype was observed at least ten times. The rearrangement links TRBV6-5 to TRBJ2-2; no clear D gene. Germline loops: CDR1 MNHEY, CDR2 SVGAGI. The CDR3 consists of 13 residues. The V and J ends lost 3 bases and 4 bases respectively, with 6 bases between them. In DNA, the CDR3 is TGTGCCAGCAGTTATGCGAGCACCGGGGAGCTGTTTTTT. Translating gives CASSYASTGELFF.

The chain links TRBV7-9 to TRBJ2-1; D is possibly TRBD2 (5 bases). The CDR3 loop spans 14 amino acids. V was pared by 1 base and J by 7 bases, with 11 bases between. Germline assignment: CDR1 SEHNR and CDR2 FQNEAQ (reference sequence). The CDR3 sequence: CASSLGVLGNEQFF. CDR3 in DNA: TGTGCCAGCAGCTTAGGGGTACTAGGGAATGAGCAGTTCTTC.

The V gene is TRBV5-1, the J gene TRBJ1-1, with 9 bases fitting TRBD1. Germline V lookup: CDR1 SGHRS, CDR2 YFSETQ. V shed 5 bases and J 5 bases; nucleotides not matched to a gene: 7. This CDR3 region has 14 residues. CDR3 DNA sequence: TGCGCCAGCAGACCCGGGACAGGGAGGACTGAAGCTTTCTTT. It specifies CASRPGTGRTEAFF.

This clonotype was seen a few times. The chain combines TRBV27 with TRBJ2-3; perhaps D is TRBD1 or TRBD2 (7 bases each). Germline V gives CDR1 MNHEY, CDR2 SMNVEV (reference sequence). The CDR3 is made up of 15 amino acids. V was pared by 6 bases and J by 1 base, with 14 bases between. This CDR3 is CASRPAGGGTDTQYF. DNA of the CDR3: TGTGCCAGCAGGCCGGCAGGGGGGGGCACAGATACGCAGTATTTT.

This clonotype was found many times. The rearrangement joins TRBV7-2 to TRBJ2-5, with D possibly being TRBD2 (6 bases). V was shortened by 5 bases and J by 5 bases, with 12 bases between the two germline ends. In germline, CDR1 is SGHTA, CDR2 FQGNSA. This CDR3 region has 13 residues. The CDR3 nucleotides read TGTGCCAGCAGCCCGGCAGGGAGGGAGACCCAGTACTTC. Translation: CASSPAGRETQYF.

This clonotype was observed many times. The V gene is TRBV7-2, the J gene TRBJ2-1, with D possibly called TRBD1 or TRBD2 (5 bases each). This CDR3 region has 14 residues. The germline V gene has CDR1 SGHTA and CDR2 FQGNSA. V was trimmed by 1 base and J by 5 bases, leaving 9 bases between them. The CDR3 nucleotides are TGTGCCAGCAGCTTAGAGGGGAGTAACAATGAGCAGTTCTTC. Protein product: CASSLEGSNNEQFF.

A remark on this clonotype: A read error may be the cause here, since a much bigger clone is one base away. The CDR3 carries no conserved terminal phenylalanine or tryptophan, so it likely arises from a read error. The chain employs TRBV6-5 and TRBJ2-5; D ambiguous. The CDR3 length is 14 residues. Germline V gene sequence: CDR1 MNHEY, CDR2 SVGAGI. V was shortened by 5 bases and J by 5 bases, with 15 bases between the two germline ends. CDR3: CASSPRKLSETQYS. Written as DNA, the CDR3 is TGTGCCAGCAGTCCAAGGAAGCTCTCGGAGACCCAGTACTCC.

V is TRBV24-1 and J is TRBJ2-5; D unresolved. CDR3 length: 13 amino acids. Germline-derived CDR1 and CDR2 are KGHDR and SFDVKD. V shed 6 bases and J shed 1 base, with 8 bases lying between them. CDR3: CATSPSSQETQYF. In DNA form, the CDR3 reads TGTGCCACCAGTCCTTCCTCCCAAGAGACCCAGTACTTC.

For the CDR3, the DNA is TGTGCCAGCAGTCCCGGGACTAGCCGCAATGAGCAGTTCTTC. Residues: CASSPGTSRNEQFF. The chain uses TRBV6-2 or TRBV6-3 and TRBJ2-1, with 9 bases lining up with TRBD2. V lost 5 bases and J lost 6; bases outside the gene matches: 5. Looked up from germline, CDR1 is MNHEY and CDR2 is SVGEGT. The CDR3 sequence is 14 residues long.

The chain carries TRBV6-5 and TRBJ1-5; TRBD1 might be the D (6 bases). CDR1 is MNHEY and CDR2 is SVGAGI in the germline V gene. V was cut by 6 bases and J by 2 bases, with 20 bases left in between. CDR3 size: 17 residues. CDR3 nucleotides: TGTGCCAGCAGCTATGCCCTACAGGGCCCGGGCAATCAGCCCCAGCATTTT. The encoded protein is CASSYALQGPGNQPQHF.

The chain is built from TRBV27 and TRBJ2-3; D is perhaps TRBD2 (6 bases). This CDR3 is built from 15 residues. Germline CDR1 MNHEY, CDR2 SMNVEV (reference sequence). V lost 6 bases to trimming and J lost 3 bases, with 16 bases between them. The CDR3 loop is CASSPGTSTTDTQYF. The CDR3 bases are TGTGCCAGCAGCCCTGGGACTTCAACAACAGATACGCAGTATTTT.

V gene TRBV13 combines with J gene TRBJ1-5, with D possibly being TRBD1 (5 bases). The length of the CDR3 is 14 residues. The V and J ends lost 4 bases and 9 bases respectively, with 16 bases between them. CDR1 is PRHDT and CDR2 is FYEKMQ in the germline V gene (reference sequence). CDR3 amino acids: CASSSRTTFPPQHF. In nucleotides, the CDR3 is TGTGCCAGCAGCTCCCGGACAACCTTCCCGCCCCAGCATTTT. Full variable domain (outside the CDR3, taken from reference TRBV13 and TRBJ1-5): AAGVIQSPRHLIKEKRETATLKCYPIPRHDTVYWYQQGPGQDPQFLISFYEKMQSDKGSIPDRFSAQQFSDYHSELNMSSLELGDSALYFCASSSRTTFPPQHFGDGTRLSIL.

The genes are TRBV5-4 and TRBJ2-2, with TRBD2 matching 8 bases. V gave up 7 bases and J gave up 2 bases; unmatched junction bases: 13. CDR3 length: 17 amino acids. CDR1 is SGHNT and CDR2 is YYREEE in the germline V gene (reference sequence). In DNA, the CDR3 is TGTGCCAGCTCAACCCCCGGGACTAGTAAAAACACCGGGGAGCTGTTTTTT. Translating it yields CASSTPGTSKNTGELFF.

V usage is TRBV20-1 and J usage is TRBJ1-1; no definite D call. V lost 0 bases and J 2 bases, leaving 7 bases between the germline ends. There are 13 residues in the CDR3. CDR1 is DFQATT, CDR2 SNEGSKA, per germline (reference sequence). CDR3 bases: TGCAGTGCTAGAGATTGGGTAAACACTGAAGCTTTCTTT. This encodes CSARDWVNTEAFF.

The chain employs TRBV28 and TRBJ1-2; D unresolved. Looked up from germline, CDR1 is MDHEN and CDR2 is SYDVKM. The CDR3 length is 14 residues. The ends were cut back, 2 bases at V and 0 bases at J, with 7 bases in the middle. As DNA, the CDR3 is TGTGCCAGCAGTTTAGGATGGTCTAACTATGGCTACACCTTC. Protein sequence: CASSLGWSNYGYTF.